The T cell receptor beta chain described here comes from a study of Graves' ophthalmopathy and Graves' hyperthyroidism. Amplified TCR beta CDR3 regions were obtained using RNA transcripts as template. HTBI primers primed a first-round RT-PCR, and a second-round multiplex PCR followed. TCRdb passed the multiplex PCR reads through MiXCR, listing each CDR3 protein once. Altogether over 650,000 distinct CDR3 sequences are present, roughly 41% being singletons, with the ten largest covering roughly 3.5%. Ophthalmopathic donors had moderate-to-severe activity, CAS ≥3 and NOSPECS ≥4, with disease that had lasted under 3 months. About this clonotype itself: Its antigen remains unknown.

General study results and limits: Blood also harbored most expanded thyroid clonotypes above 0.001 frequency.

Germline values: CDR1 SEHNR, CDR2 FQNEAQ (reference sequence). V was pared by 3 bases and J by 5 bases, with 10 bases of the junction left unmatched. The CDR3 consists of 17 residues. The sequence was obtained from an adult man with Graves' ophthalmopathy. The sequenced material came from peripheral blood. This chain links TRBV7-9 with TRBJ2-2; 9 nucleotides align to TRBD1. The CDR3 nucleotides read TGTGCCAGCAGCTTCGGACAGGGGAGGGCCGCTACCGGGGAGCTGTTTTTT. Protein: CASSFGQGRAATGELFF. Full variable domain (missing parts from reference TRBV7-9 and TRBJ2-2): DTGVSQNPRHKITKRGQNVTFRCDPISEHNRLYWYRQTLGQGPEFLTYFQNEAQLEKSRLLSDRFSAERPKGSFSTLEIQRTEQGDSAMYLCASSFGQGRAATGELFFGEGSRLTVL.